This entry concerns a single TCR beta chain. The antigen remains unidentified. Generated by immunoSEQ multiplex PCR, the TCRdb table keeps only in-frame clones and is missing some. The data hold more than 55,000 clones, with about 94% observed a single time. The length of the CDR3 is 14 residues. The V gene's germline CDR1 is KGHSH and CDR2 LQKENI. Trimming shortened V by 6 bases and J by 7 bases, and 15 bases separated the two germline ends. The source of the sample is a study of T cell clonotyping in hematopoietic cell transplantation. General study points: After transplant, recipient diversity fell while pathologically expanded clonotypes grew through day 180.

The chain couples TRBV18 to TRBJ2-2; perhaps TRBD2 as D (5 bases). Input material: peripheral blood mononuclear cells. The TCR comes from a middle-aged man in good health. Some clones in this sample may be carry-over from other donors' samples. As DNA, the CDR3 is TGTGCCAGCTCGCCCGGGAAGGTGATCGGGGAGCTGTTTTTT. It codes for CASSPGKVIGELFF.